A selection of T cell receptor beta chains follows, all from one sample in a study of blood T cells in healthy people across ages. From the 5' RACE reads, TCRdb called clonotypes with MiXCR, one entry per CDR3 protein. The sample has about 1.4 million distinct CDR3 sequences; around 59% are singletons. The sample taken for sequencing was blood. The receptors here all came from a man between 18 and 35 years old in good health. The CDR3 runs from the conserved cysteine through the conserved F or W. Each record gives: D gene, J gene, V gene, CDR3 length, clone size, CDR3 DNA, CDR3 protein. D genes are given only for firm matches. Size is stated for part of the rows, as once, few or many counts, or as a class when the clone is expanded.

D: .; J: TRBJ1-4; V: TRBV12-3/TRBV12-4; length: 13; size: .; DNA: TGTGCCAGCAACCCGGGCCATAATGAAAAACTGTTTTTT; CDR3: CASNPGHNEKLFF
D: .; J: TRBJ2-3; V: TRBV11-2; length: 14; size: few; DNA: TGTGCCAGCAGTTTTCGGGGGAGCACAGATACGCAGTATTTT; CDR3: CASSFRGSTDTQYF
D: TRBD2; J: TRBJ2-1; V: TRBV2; length: 16; size: .; DNA: TGTGCCAGCAGTCCATACGCTAGCGGGATAACCAATGAGCAGTTCTTC; CDR3: CASSPYASGITNEQFF
D: .; J: TRBJ2-1; V: TRBV30; length: 13; size: .; DNA: TGTGCCTGGAGTGAAGACTCGGTCAATGAGCAGTTCTTC; CDR3: CAWSEDSVNEQFF
D: .; J: TRBJ2-7; V: TRBV4-3; length: 13; size: few; DNA: TGCGCCAGCAGCCAAGTGCCAGGCAGGGAGCAGTACTTC; CDR3: CASSQVPGREQYF
D: TRBD2; J: TRBJ2-7; V: TRBV11-2; length: 16; size: once; DNA: TGTGCCAGCAGCTTTGCTAGCGGGAGAATTCCCTACGAGCAGTACTTC; CDR3: CASSFASGRIPYEQYF
D: .; J: TRBJ1-2; V: TRBV5-6; length: 14; size: .; DNA: TGTGCCAGCAGCTGGGACGGAGCTAACTATGGCTACACCTTC; CDR3: CASSWDGANYGYTF
D: TRBD1; J: TRBJ2-5; V: TRBV4-3; length: 14; size: .; DNA: TGCGCCAGCAGCCCGGACAGGGCTGAAGAGACCCAGTACTTC; CDR3: CASSPDRAEETQYF
D: TRBD1; J: TRBJ2-3; V: TRBV12-5; length: 13; size: once; DNA: TGTGCTAGTGGTTTAACTACCGGACAGGGCCTGTATTTT; CDR3: CASGLTTGQGLYF
D: TRBD2; J: TRBJ2-3; V: TRBV28; length: 16; size: few; DNA: TGTGCCAGCACCTCAAGCGGGGGGGCTAGCACAGATACGCAGTATTTT; CDR3: CASTSSGGASTDTQYF
D: .; J: TRBJ1-1; V: TRBV20-1; length: 16; size: .; DNA: TGCAGTGCTAGACCCCTTGGACGCGGCGGGAGGGCTGAAGCTTTCTTT; CDR3: CSARPLGRGGRAEAFF
D: TRBD1; J: TRBJ2-1; V: TRBV5-1; length: 16; size: .; DNA: TGCGCCAGCAGCCGGGGTGGGGGACAGGGTTACAATGAGCAGTTCTTC; CDR3: CASSRGGGQGYNEQFF
D: TRBD2; J: TRBJ2-1; V: TRBV29-1; length: 14; size: .; DNA: TGCAGCGTTGGGGGCACTAGCGGATACAATGAGCAGTTCTTC; CDR3: CSVGGTSGYNEQFF
D: TRBD1; J: TRBJ1-1; V: TRBV6-5; length: 14; size: .; DNA: TGTGCCAGTTATGAATGGGGACAGGGCTTTGAAGCTTTCTTT; CDR3: CASYEWGQGFEAFF
D: .; J: TRBJ2-7; V: TRBV27; length: 16; size: .; DNA: TGTGCCAGCAGTTTAAAGGACCGGGCCCTAGGCTACGAGCAGTACTTC; CDR3: CASSLKDRALGYEQYF
D: .; J: TRBJ1-2; V: TRBV9; length: 15; size: once; DNA: TGTGCCAGCAGCGTAGCACAGGCACCTAACTATGGCTACACCTTC; CDR3: CASSVAQAPNYGYTF
D: .; J: TRBJ2-1; V: TRBV25-1; length: 12; size: .; DNA: TGTGCCAGCAAAGACTGGTACAATGAGCAGTTCTTC; CDR3: CASKDWYNEQFF
D: .; J: TRBJ2-1; V: TRBV25-1; length: 12; size: few; DNA: TGTGCCAGCAGTGAATATAGCAATGAGCAGTTCTTC; CDR3: CASSEYSNEQFF
D: .; J: TRBJ1-2; V: TRBV6-1; length: 13; size: few; DNA: TGTGCCAGCAGTACCGGCCGCAACTATGGCTACACCTTC; CDR3: CASSTGRNYGYTF
D: .; J: TRBJ2-1; V: TRBV9; length: 14; size: .; DNA: TGTGCCAGCAGCGAGGGGGCGGGAGTAGATGAGCAGTTCTTC; CDR3: CASSEGAGVDEQFF
D: .; J: TRBJ2-3; V: TRBV7-9; length: 16; size: .; DNA: TGTGCCAGCAGCTTAGTAGGATCAACCTTTACAGATACGCAGTATTTT; CDR3: CASSLVGSTFTDTQYF
D: .; J: TRBJ2-7; V: TRBV7-8; length: 13; size: .; DNA: TGTGCCAGCAGCTCCCTAGTGAGGGGTGAGCAGTACTTC; CDR3: CASSSLVRGEQYF
D: .; J: TRBJ2-7; V: TRBV3-1; length: 13; size: .; DNA: TGTGCCAGCAGCCAAGCTACGGAGAACGAGCAGTACTTC; CDR3: CASSQATENEQYF
D: .; J: TRBJ2-5; V: TRBV2; length: 12; size: few; DNA: TGTGCCAGCAGTGATACTGCAGAGACCCAGTACTTC; CDR3: CASSDTAETQYF
D: .; J: TRBJ2-7; V: TRBV27; length: 15; size: once; DNA: TGTGCCAGCAAGATCGGAGGGCCCGTTGGGTACGAGCAGTACTTC; CDR3: CASKIGGPVGYEQYF
D: .; J: TRBJ2-4; V: TRBV4-1; length: 15; size: .; DNA: TGCGCCAGCAACCAACCCGACAGATCGATCACTGAGCAGTACTTC; CDR3: CASNQPDRSITEQYF
D: TRBD2; J: TRBJ2-3; V: TRBV4-3; length: 15; size: .; DNA: TGCGCCAGCAGCCAGGATAGCGGGGTAGGAGATACGCAGTATTTT; CDR3: CASSQDSGVGDTQYF
D: .; J: TRBJ1-1; V: TRBV4-3; length: 18; size: .; DNA: TGCGCCAGCAGCCAAGCCCAAGACCGGACGGATATGAACACTGAAGCTTTCTTT; CDR3: CASSQAQDRTDMNTEAFF
D: .; J: TRBJ2-7; V: TRBV20-1; length: 15; size: .; DNA: TGCAGTGCTACCGTCGGACCCACAACAACCTACGAGCAGTACTTC; CDR3: CSATVGPTTTYEQYF
D: .; J: TRBJ1-4; V: TRBV7-2; length: 14; size: .; DNA: TGTGCCAGCAGCTTTGTACAGTCTAATGAAAAACTGTTTTTT; CDR3: CASSFVQSNEKLFF
D: .; J: TRBJ2-1; V: TRBV18; length: 17; size: .; DNA: TGTGCCAGCTCACCAAATGAGTCAGGGGTTAAAGGAGATGAGCAGTTCTTC; CDR3: CASSPNESGVKGDEQFF
D: TRBD1; J: TRBJ1-2; V: TRBV2; length: 15; size: .; DNA: TGTGCCAGCAGGGCCCAGGGGGTGGAAAGCTATGGCTACACCTTC; CDR3: CASRAQGVESYGYTF
D: .; J: TRBJ2-7; V: TRBV13; length: 14; size: few; DNA: TGTGCCAGCAGCTCGAACAGAAAAGCCTACGAGCAGTACTTC; CDR3: CASSSNRKAYEQYF
D: TRBD2; J: TRBJ2-3; V: TRBV7-2; length: 13; size: once; DNA: TGTGCCAGCAGACCGACGGGGGGGCGGACGCAGTATTTT; CDR3: CASRPTGGRTQYF
D: .; J: TRBJ2-1; V: TRBV20-1; length: 15; size: .; DNA: TGCAGTGCTAGAGCTGACTCCAGCTCCTACAATGAGCAGTTCTTC; CDR3: CSARADSSSYNEQFF
D: .; J: TRBJ2-3; V: TRBV29-1; length: 16; size: few; DNA: TGCAGCGTTGAAGATCTTCAAGGAAAACCCACAGATACGCAGTATTTT; CDR3: CSVEDLQGKPTDTQYF
D: .; J: TRBJ2-5; V: TRBV20-1; length: 15; size: few; DNA: TGCAGTGTTGAGACTGGGCGAGGAGGGCAAGAGACCCAGTACTTC; CDR3: CSVETGRGGQETQYF
D: .; J: TRBJ2-6; V: TRBV6-6; length: 15; size: .; DNA: TGTGCCAGCAGTTTTCAAGGCTCTCGTGCCAACGTCCTGACTTTC; CDR3: CASSFQGSRANVLTF
D: .; J: TRBJ1-1; V: TRBV12-3/TRBV12-4; length: 13; size: few; DNA: TGTGCCAGCAGGGGACCGGAGAACACTGAAGCTTTCTTT; CDR3: CASRGPENTEAFF
D: .; J: TRBJ2-3; V: TRBV15; length: 12; size: .; DNA: TGTGCCACCAGCCCCCGAGGAGATACGCAGTATTTT; CDR3: CATSPRGDTQYF
D: .; J: TRBJ2-5; V: TRBV5-1; length: 15; size: .; DNA: TGCGCCAGCAGCCCCACCCGGCGGCCCCAAGAGACCCAGTACTTC; CDR3: CASSPTRRPQETQYF
D: .; J: TRBJ1-2; V: TRBV14; length: 13; size: .; DNA: TGTGCCAGCAGCCCCCTCAGGGGCCATGGCTACACCTTC; CDR3: CASSPLRGHGYTF
D: .; J: TRBJ2-1; V: TRBV28; length: 15; size: few; DNA: TGTGCCAGCAGTCCGGAGGGGAAGGGTTGGGGTGAGCAGTTCTTC; CDR3: CASSPEGKGWGEQFF
D: .; J: TRBJ2-5; V: TRBV6-5; length: 14; size: few; DNA: TGTGCCAGCAAGCCCGGAATACTTCAAGAGACCCAGTACTTC; CDR3: CASKPGILQETQYF
D: .; J: TRBJ2-5; V: TRBV7-6; length: 15; size: .; DNA: TGTGCCAGCAGCTTACTTACGACAGGAGGAGAGACCCAGTACTTC; CDR3: CASSLLTTGGETQYF
D: .; J: TRBJ2-2; V: TRBV5-6; length: 15; size: .; DNA: TGTGCCAGCAGTTCCGAAGCCGGTAGGACCGGGGAGCTGTTTTTT; CDR3: CASSSEAGRTGELFF
D: .; J: TRBJ2-3; V: TRBV7-2; length: 16; size: .; DNA: TGTGCCAGCAGCTTGGGTGGGGTCGGAAGCACAGATACGCAGTATTTT; CDR3: CASSLGGVGSTDTQYF
D: TRBD1; J: TRBJ1-2; V: TRBV6-1; length: 15; size: few; DNA: TGTGCCAGCAGTGAAGGACAGGGGCTTAACTATGGCTACACCTTC; CDR3: CASSEGQGLNYGYTF
D: .; J: TRBJ1-6; V: TRBV4-3; length: 15; size: few; DNA: TGCGCCAGCAGCCAGGGTCTGGACAGAAATTCACCCCTCCACTTT; CDR3: CASSQGLDRNSPLHF
D: .; J: TRBJ1-1; V: TRBV20-1; length: 13; size: once; DNA: TGCAGTGCTAGAGGGACTCAAGGGACTGAAGCTTTCTTT; CDR3: CSARGTQGTEAFF
D: TRBD2; J: TRBJ2-4; V: TRBV27; length: 14; size: few; DNA: TGTGCCAGCAGTTGGGAGGGTGGCAAAAACATTCAGTACTTC; CDR3: CASSWEGGKNIQYF
D: .; J: TRBJ2-3; V: TRBV4-3; length: 18; size: .; DNA: TGCGCCAGCAGCCAAGCAGCGTCCCCGGGACACAGCACAGATACGCAGTATTTT; CDR3: CASSQAASPGHSTDTQYF
D: .; J: TRBJ2-5; V: TRBV28; length: 12; size: few; DNA: TGTGCCAGCAGTTTGCGTAGTGTCACCCAGTACTTC; CDR3: CASSLRSVTQYF
D: TRBD1; J: TRBJ1-2; V: TRBV12-3/TRBV12-4; length: 16; size: .; DNA: TGTGCCAGCAGCAAAGGGGGACAGGAAAGACGGAATGGCTACACCTTC; CDR3: CASSKGGQERRNGYTF
D: TRBD2; J: TRBJ2-1; V: TRBV6-5; length: 17; size: .; DNA: TGTGCCAGCAGTTACTCAAGCGGGAGGGCCCCCTACAATGAGCAGTTCTTC; CDR3: CASSYSSGRAPYNEQFF